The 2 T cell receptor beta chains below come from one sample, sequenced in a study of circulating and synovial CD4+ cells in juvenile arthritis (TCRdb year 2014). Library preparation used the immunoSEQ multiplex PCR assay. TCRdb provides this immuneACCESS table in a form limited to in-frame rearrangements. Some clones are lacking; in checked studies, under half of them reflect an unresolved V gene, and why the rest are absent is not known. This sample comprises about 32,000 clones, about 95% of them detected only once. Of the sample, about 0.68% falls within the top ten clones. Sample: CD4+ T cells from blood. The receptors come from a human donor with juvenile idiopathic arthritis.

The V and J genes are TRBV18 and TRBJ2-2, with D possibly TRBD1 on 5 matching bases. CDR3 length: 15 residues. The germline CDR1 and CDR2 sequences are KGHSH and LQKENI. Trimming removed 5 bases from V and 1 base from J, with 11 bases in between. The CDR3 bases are TGTGCCAGCTCAGGGTTCGACAGGAACACCGGGGAGCTGTTTTTT. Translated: CASSGFDRNTGELFF.

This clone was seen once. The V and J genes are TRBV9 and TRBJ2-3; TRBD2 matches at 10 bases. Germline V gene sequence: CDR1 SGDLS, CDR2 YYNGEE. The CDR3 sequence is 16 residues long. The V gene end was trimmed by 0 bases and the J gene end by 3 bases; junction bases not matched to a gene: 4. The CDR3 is CASSVGSTSGTDTQYF. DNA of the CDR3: TGTGCCAGCAGCGTAGGATCGACTAGCGGGACAGATACGCAGTATTTT.